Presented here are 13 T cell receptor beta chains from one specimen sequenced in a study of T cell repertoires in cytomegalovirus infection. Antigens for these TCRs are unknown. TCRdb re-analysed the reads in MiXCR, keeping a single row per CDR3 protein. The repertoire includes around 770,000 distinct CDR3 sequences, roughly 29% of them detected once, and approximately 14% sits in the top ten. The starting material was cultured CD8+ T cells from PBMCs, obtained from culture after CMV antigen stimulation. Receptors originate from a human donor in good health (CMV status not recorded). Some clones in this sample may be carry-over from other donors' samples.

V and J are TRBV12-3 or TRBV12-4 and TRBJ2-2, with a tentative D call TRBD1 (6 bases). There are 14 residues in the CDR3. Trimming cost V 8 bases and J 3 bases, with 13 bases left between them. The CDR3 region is CASQGPFDTGELFF. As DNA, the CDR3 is TGTGCCAGCCAGGGGCCCTTTGACACCGGGGAGCTGTTTTTT.

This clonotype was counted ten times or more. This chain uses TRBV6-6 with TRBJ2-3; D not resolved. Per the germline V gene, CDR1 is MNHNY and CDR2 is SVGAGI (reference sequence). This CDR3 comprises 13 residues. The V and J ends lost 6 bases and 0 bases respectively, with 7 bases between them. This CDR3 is CASSYDSTDTQYF. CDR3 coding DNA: TGTGCCAGCAGCTATGACAGCACAGATACGCAGTATTTT.

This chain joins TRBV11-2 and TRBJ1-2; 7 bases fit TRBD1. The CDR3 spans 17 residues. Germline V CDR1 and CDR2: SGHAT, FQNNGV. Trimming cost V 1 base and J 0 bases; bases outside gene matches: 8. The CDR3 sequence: CASSLGAGGPSNYGYTF. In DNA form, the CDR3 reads TGTGCCAGCAGCTTAGGGGCAGGGGGGCCATCTAACTATGGCTACACCTTC.

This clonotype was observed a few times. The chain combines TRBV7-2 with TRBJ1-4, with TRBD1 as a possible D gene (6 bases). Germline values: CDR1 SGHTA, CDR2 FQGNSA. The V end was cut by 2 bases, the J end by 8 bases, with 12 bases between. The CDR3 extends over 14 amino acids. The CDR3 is CASSLWGAREKLFF. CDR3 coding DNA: TGTGCCAGCAGCTTATGGGGGGCGAGGGAAAAACTGTTTTTT.

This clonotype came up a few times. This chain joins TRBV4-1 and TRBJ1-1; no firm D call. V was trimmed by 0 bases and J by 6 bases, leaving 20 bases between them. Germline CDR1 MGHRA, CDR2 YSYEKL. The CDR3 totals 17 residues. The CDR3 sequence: CASSQETDAISFAEAFF. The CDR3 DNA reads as TGCGCCAGCAGCCAAGAGACGGACGCCATCTCCTTCGCTGAAGCTTTCTTT.

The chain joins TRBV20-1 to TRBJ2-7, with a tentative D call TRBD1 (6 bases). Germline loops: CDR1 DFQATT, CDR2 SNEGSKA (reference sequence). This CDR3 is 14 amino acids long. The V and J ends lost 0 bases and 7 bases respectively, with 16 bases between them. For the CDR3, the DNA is TGCAGTGCTAGAGAGATTACAGGGTCAGGAGAGCAGTACGTC. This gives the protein CSAREITGSGEQYV.

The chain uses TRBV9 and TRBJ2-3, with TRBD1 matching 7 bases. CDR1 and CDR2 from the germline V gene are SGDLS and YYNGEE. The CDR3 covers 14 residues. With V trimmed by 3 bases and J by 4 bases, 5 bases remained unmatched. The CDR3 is CASSEEQGADTQYF. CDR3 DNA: TGTGCCAGCAGCGAGGAGCAGGGGGCAGATACGCAGTATTTT.

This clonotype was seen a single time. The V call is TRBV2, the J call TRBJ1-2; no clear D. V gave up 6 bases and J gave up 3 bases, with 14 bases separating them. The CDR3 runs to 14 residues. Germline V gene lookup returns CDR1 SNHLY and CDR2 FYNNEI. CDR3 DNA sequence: TGTGCCAGCAGAGTGGACTTTCGCTACTATGGCTACACCTTC. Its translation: CASRVDFRYYGYTF.

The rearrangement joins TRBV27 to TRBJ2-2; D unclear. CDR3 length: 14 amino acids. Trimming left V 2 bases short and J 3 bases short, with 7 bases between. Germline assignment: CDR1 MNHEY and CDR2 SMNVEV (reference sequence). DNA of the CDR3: TGTGCCAGCAGTTTAGCATCGGACACCGGGGAGCTGTTTTTT. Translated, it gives CASSLASDTGELFF.

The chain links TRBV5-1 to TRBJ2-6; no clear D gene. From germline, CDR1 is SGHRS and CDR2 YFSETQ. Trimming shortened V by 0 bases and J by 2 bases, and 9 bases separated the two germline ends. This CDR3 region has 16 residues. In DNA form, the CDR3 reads TGCGCCAGCAGCTTGGTGGTTGGGACTGGGGCCAACGTCCTGACTTTC. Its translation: CASSLVVGTGANVLTF.

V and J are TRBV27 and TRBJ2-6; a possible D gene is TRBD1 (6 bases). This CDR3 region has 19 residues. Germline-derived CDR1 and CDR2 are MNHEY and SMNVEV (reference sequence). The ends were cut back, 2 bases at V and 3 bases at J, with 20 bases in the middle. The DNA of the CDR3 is TGTGCCAGCAGTTTAAGCCCTGGACAGCTCTTAGTTGGGGCCAACGTCCTGACTTTC. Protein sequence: CASSLSPGQLLVGANVLTF.

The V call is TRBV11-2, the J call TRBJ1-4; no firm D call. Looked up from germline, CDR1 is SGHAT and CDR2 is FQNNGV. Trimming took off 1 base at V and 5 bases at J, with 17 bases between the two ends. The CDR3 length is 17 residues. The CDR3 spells CASSLARGGSWNEKLFF. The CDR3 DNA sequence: TGTGCCAGCAGCTTAGCGCGCGGTGGGAGCTGGAATGAAAAACTGTTTTTT.

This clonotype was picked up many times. This CDR3 reads CASSWVVNTDTQYF. CDR3 sequence (DNA): TGTGCCAGCAGCTGGGTGGTTAACACAGATACGCAGTATTTT. V usage is TRBV12-3 or TRBV12-4 and J usage is TRBJ2-3; D is ambiguous. V dropped 6 bases and J dropped 2 bases, with 12 bases sitting between them. The CDR3 covers 14 residues.